Sequencing of this T cell receptor beta chain was carried out in a study of blood T cell repertoires in COVID-19. For the study at large: There were acute and convalescent COVID-19 samples, and they came from the United States, Italy and Spain. T cells, B-cell-depleted T cells, or PBMCs provided the cDNA or gDNA that served as material.

It was within 2 weeks before study entry that exposed participants met a COVID-19 case. Original methodology: For nucleated cells, counts were estimated from reference gene primer amplification. Data came from immunoSEQ multiplex PCR; TCRdb stores just in-frame clones and leaves some out. V, J and clone size are those of that table, while D and trimming were read from the DNA. The data contain around 400,000 clones, approximately 89% of them singletons. The germline CDR1 and CDR2 sequences are SNHLY and FYNNEI. The junction had 9 bases not matched to a gene; V was cut back by 2 bases and J by 6 bases. The CDR3 contains 16 residues.

The chain couples TRBV2 to TRBJ2-2; 7 bases align to TRBD2. Input material: PBMCs or T cells enriched from blood (not recorded which). The sequence derives from a woman in her 40s who had been exposed to COVID-19. CDR3 bases: TGTGCCAGCAGTGAACTACGGCGGGGGTTGGCCGGGGAGCTGTTTTTT. Its protein is CASSELRRGLAGELFF.